There are many counts of the clone carrying this T cell receptor (beta chain). Its antigen is as yet unknown. This record comes from a study of human T cells and chemical hapten exposure. Original data processing: The number of TCRs in each sample had a median of approximately 95,000 and spanned about 23,224 to 700,000. MiXCR, applied by TCRdb to the RACE reads, yields one record per CDR3 protein. The V and J calls shown here were made by TCRdb, not taken from the authors' results. The sample holds roughly 80,000 distinct CDR3 sequences, about 10% seen once. Germline V lookup: CDR1 SGHRS, CDR2 YFSETQ. V lost 0 bases to trimming and J lost 5 bases; unmatched junction nucleotides: 4. The CDR3 spans 15 residues. Whole-study results and caveats: Compared to controls, expanded TCRs made significantly more large clusters of similar CDR3s.

Time point meaning: patch test 1, 2 weeks after DPC sensitization. Treatment indicated: therapeutic diphenylcyclopropenone sensitization with weekly scalp DPC. Staff drew blood before applying each patch test. The receptor was isolated from a woman aged 45-59 years with alopecia areata. Some clones in this sample may be carry-over from other donors' samples. The rearrangement uses TRBV5-1 and TRBJ2-1, with 8 bases identical to TRBD2. The specimen comprised whole blood, sampled in connection with sensitization to the hapten diphenylcyclopropenone (DPC). CDR3 amino acids: CASSLGLATNNEQFF. As DNA, the CDR3 is TGCGCCAGCAGCTTGGGACTAGCGACTAACAATGAGCAGTTCTTC.